These T cell receptor beta chains were read from a single sample in a study of CD8+ T cells in alopecia areata. Data came from immunoSEQ multiplex PCR; TCRdb stores just in-frame clones and leaves some out. In the table there are roughly 8,000 clones, 60% to 80% of which are singletons. Source: skin, taken at week 0. These receptor sequences come from a human donor with alopecia areata. The CDR3 runs from the conserved cysteine through the conserved F or W. A D gene is named only where the DNA matches it firmly. Not all rows give a size; the values are once, few, many and, for expanded clones, a class.

v_gene,abundance,d_gene,j_gene,CDR3nt,CDR3aa
TRBV10-3,-,TRBD1,TRBJ1-4,TGTGCCATCAGTGACCTCGGGACAGGGGGGCGTTCGGGAAATGAAAAACTGTTTTTT,CAISDLGTGGRSGNEKLFF
TRBV6-1,-,-,TRBJ1-5,TGTGCCAGCAGTGAAGTCTGGAGGTTGACGGCTTCGAATCAGCCCCAGCATTTT,CASSEVWRLTASNQPQHF
TRBV7-9,-,-,TRBJ1-4,TGTGCCAGCAGCCCCCAGGGGAATGAAAAACTGTTTTTT,CASSPQGNEKLFF
TRBV5-5,-,-,TRBJ1-6,TGTGCCAGCAGCTTGGTTCAGGATTCACCCCTCCACTTT,CASSLVQDSPLHF
TRBV23-1,-,-,TRBJ1-1,TGCGCCAGCAGGGGACGGGGGGGGATGAACACTGAAGCTTTCTTT,CASRGRGGMNTEAFF
TRBV23-1,medium-sized,-,TRBJ2-7,TGCGCCAGCAGTCAATCCGTCTACGAGCAGTACTTC,CASSQSVYEQYF
TRBV6-5,-,-,TRBJ1-1,TGTGCCAGCAGTTACCGGCAGAGCATGAACACTGAAGCTTTCTTT,CASSYRQSMNTEAFF
TRBV7-2,medium-sized,-,TRBJ2-7,TGTGCCAGCAGCTTGTCCGGGTACGGGGCCACCTACGAGCAGTACTTC,CASSLSGYGATYEQYF
TRBV7-9,-,-,TRBJ2-2,TGTGCCAGCAGCTTAGACTGGCCAGGGGACACCGGGGAGCTGTTTTTT,CASSLDWPGDTGELFF
TRBV10-2,once,-,TRBJ2-5,TGCGCCAGCACCGAGGGACGAAGGGAGACCCAGTACTTC,CASTEGRRETQYF
TRBV6-1,-,TRBD1,TRBJ1-1,TGTGCCAGCAGGGACCACAGGGGGCTGGTCACTGAAGCTTTCTTT,CASRDHRGLVTEAFF
TRBV14,few,-,TRBJ2-5,TGTGCCAGCAGCCAAGATCCCCAGCACTGGGAGACCCAGTACTTC,CASSQDPQHWETQYF
TRBV7-2,-,-,TRBJ1-5,TGTGCCAGCAGCGCTCAACGGAGCAATCAGCCCCAGCATTTT,CASSAQRSNQPQHF
TRBV5-4,-,-,TRBJ1-3,TGTGCCAGCAGTCTTTCCACGGCCTCTGGAAACACCATATATTTT,CASSLSTASGNTIYF
TRBV2,-,-,TRBJ1-1,TGTGCCAGCAGTCTATCGACTGGAAACATCGAAGCTTTCTTT,CASSLSTGNIEAFF
TRBV7-9,few,TRBD2,TRBJ2-1,TGTGCCAGCAGCCTCCGACTAGCGGGGGGGATTAGCTCCTACAATGAGCAGTTCTTC,CASSLRLAGGISSYNEQFF
TRBV5-6,-,-,TRBJ1-4,TGTGCCAGCAGTACACCAGGGTTGGTTGGAGAAAAACTGTTTTTT,CASSTPGLVGEKLFF
TRBV4-3,-,-,TRBJ1-4,TGCGCCAGCAGCCAAGATGACGGGTTTGTTGGTGAAAAACTGTTTTTT,CASSQDDGFVGEKLFF
TRBV5-1,-,-,TRBJ1-6,TGCGCCAGCAGCTTGACTCGAAATTCACCCCTCCACTTT,CASSLTRNSPLHF
TRBV9,-,TRBD1,TRBJ2-3,TGTGCCAGCAGCGTTGGACAGGGTGGTACAGATACGCAGTATTTT,CASSVGQGGTDTQYF
TRBV6-5,-,-,TRBJ2-2,TGTGCCAGCAGTTACAGCGGGTTGAACACCGGGGAGCTGTTTTTT,CASSYSGLNTGELFF
TRBV6-6,-,TRBD1,TRBJ2-7,TGTGCCAGCAGTACCGCTAGTCAGGGGGCGCAGGAGCAGTACTTC,CASSTASQGAQEQYF
TRBV7-2,-,-,TRBJ1-1,TGTGCCAGCAGCTTCAAATTGAACACTGAAGCTTTCTTT,CASSFKLNTEAFF
TRBV5-5,few,-,TRBJ1-2,TGTGCCAGCAGCTTAGACTCGGGGGGCTATGGCTACACCTTC,CASSLDSGGYGYTF
TRBV5-1,-,-,TRBJ2-2,TGCGCCAGCAGTGACGGAGAGGACAACACCGGGGAGCTGTTTTTT,CASSDGEDNTGELFF
TRBV5-6,-,-,TRBJ2-3,TGTGCCAGCAGCTTGTACTGGACAGCCCCAACCGGCGATACGCAGTATTTT,CASSLYWTAPTGDTQYF
TRBV11-2,-,-,TRBJ2-3,TGTGCCAGCAGCCACGAACTAGCTTCCACAGATACGCAGTATTTT,CASSHELASTDTQYF
TRBV7-8,few,-,TRBJ2-7,TGTGCCAGCAGCTTACAGGGGTACGAGCAGTACTTC,CASSLQGYEQYF
TRBV6-4,few,-,TRBJ2-3,TGTGCCAGCAGTGATACCCTTCGGCAGTATTTT,CASSDTLRQYF
TRBV7-2,once,TRBD1,TRBJ2-1,TGTGCCAGCAGCTTATATTGGGGACAGGGGAACAATGAGCAGTTCTTC,CASSLYWGQGNNEQFF
TRBV4-3,-,-,TRBJ1-2,TGCGCCAGCAGCCAAGATTCAAGGGGAGACTATGGCTACACCTTC,CASSQDSRGDYGYTF
TRBV6-6,-,-,TRBJ1-6,TGTGCCAGCAGTCTTAGACAGAATTCACCCCTCCACTTT,CASSLRQNSPLHF
TRBV29-1,-,TRBD2,TRBJ2-3,TGCAGCGTTTTCCTAGCGGGGGCGGGTACGCAGTATTTT,CSVFLAGAGTQYF
TRBV5-1,few,-,TRBJ1-4,TGCGCCAGCAGCTCTTCAGGAAGTGGCGAAAAACTGTTTTTT,CASSSSGSGEKLFF
TRBV18,-,-,TRBJ1-5,TGTGCCAGCTCAACAGGGTCCGGCAATCAGCCCCAGCATTTT,CASSTGSGNQPQHF
TRBV5-1,-,TRBD1,TRBJ2-1,TGCGCCAGCAGCTCAGGGACAGGGACCCGAACGTGGGTATCGAATGAGCAGTTCTTC,CASSSGTGTRTWVSNEQFF
TRBV13,-,TRBD1,TRBJ2-3,TGTGCCAGCAGCTTAGACAGGGGGCTAACAGATACGCAGTATTTT,CASSLDRGLTDTQYF
TRBV5-4,few,-,TRBJ2-1,TGTGCCAGCAGCTTGGTCGGGGATAGGTACAATGAGCAGTTCTTC,CASSLVGDRYNEQFF
TRBV30,-,-,TRBJ2-7,TGTGCCTGGAGTGAGAAGTACGAGCAGTACTTC,CAWSEKYEQYF
TRBV11-1,-,TRBD1,TRBJ2-7,TGTGCCAGCAGCTTCAGGACAGGATCGAACCTCGAGCAGTACTTC,CASSFRTGSNLEQYF
TRBV18,few,TRBD1,TRBJ1-2,TGTGCCAGCTCACCCCTACCCGCGACAGGGGGCGTGGGCTATGGCTACACCTTC,CASSPLPATGGVGYGYTF
TRBV6-5,few,-,TRBJ1-1,TGTGCCAGCAGCTCAGACGGGCGTAAGACTGAAGCTTTCTTT,CASSSDGRKTEAFF
TRBV13,-,-,TRBJ1-3,TGTGCCAGCAGCAATAGAGGCGGCCGCCGCTCTGGAAACACCATATATTTT,CASSNRGGRRSGNTIYF
TRBV19,-,-,TRBJ1-1,TGTGCCAGTACCCCAGACAAACGAGGAACTGAAGCTTTCTTT,CASTPDKRGTEAFF
TRBV6-5,-,TRBD1,TRBJ1-2,TGTGCCAGCAGTCAGGACAGGGCGCCCTATGGCTACACCTTC,CASSQDRAPYGYTF
TRBV7-2,-,-,TRBJ2-3,TGTGCCAGCAGCTCGACCGGGACTCACACAGATACGCAGTATTTT,CASSSTGTHTDTQYF
TRBV5-1,-,-,TRBJ1-1,TGCGCCAGCAGCTTGGAGGACACACCCAGGATGAACACTGAAGCTTTCTTT,CASSLEDTPRMNTEAFF
TRBV7-2,-,TRBD2,TRBJ2-3,TGTGCCAGCAGCTTGTCACTAGCGGGGGGCGGAGATACGCAGTATTTT,CASSLSLAGGGDTQYF
TRBV5-1,-,TRBD2,TRBJ2-3,TGCGCCAGCAGCCTCGGGACTAGTGCAGATACGCAGTATTTT,CASSLGTSADTQYF
TRBV5-1,-,TRBD1,TRBJ1-1,TGCGCCAGCAGCTTGACAGGGGCCACTGAAGCTTTCTTT,CASSLTGATEAFF
TRBV2,-,-,TRBJ2-7,TGTGCCAGCAGTACCCTCTTCCCCGAGCAGTACTTC,CASSTLFPEQYF
TRBV6-6,-,TRBD1,TRBJ2-7,TGTGCCAGCACCCCGGGACAGGCCAATTTAGAGCAGTACTTC,CASTPGQANLEQYF